What follows are 2 T cell receptor beta chains derived from one specimen sequenced in a study of cytomegalovirus exposure and HLA in healthy donors. It was with 60 Vbeta and 13 Jbeta primers that the PCR ran. Repertoires were generated with immunoSEQ multiplex PCR, while TCRdb's copy carries only in-frame clones and drops some. This sample yields around 150,000 clones, of which around 80% are seen a single time; about 1% belongs to the top ten. Input material: PBMCs. The receptors come from a woman aged 35 to 49 in good health and CMV-seronegative.

This chain links TRBV18 with TRBJ2-7; possible D gene TRBD2, 5 bases. CDR3 length equals 15 residues. CDR1 is KGHSH and CDR2 is LQKENI in the germline V gene. V lost 0 bases, J lost 6 bases, and 15 bases lay in between. CDR3 sequence (DNA): TGTGCCAGCTCACCACCGGGTTCCTTCGGAGGCGAGCAGTACTTC. It translates to CASSPPGSFGGEQYF.

The rearrangement uses TRBV6-1 and TRBJ1-5; TRBD1 matches 8 bases. Germline V gene data show CDR1 as MNHNS and CDR2 as SASEGT. CDR3 length: 13 amino acids. With V trimmed by 5 bases and J by 7 bases, 4 bases remained unmatched. The CDR3: CASSSQGDQPQHF. The CDR3 nucleotides are TGTGCCAGCAGTTCACAGGGGGACCAGCCCCAGCATTTT.